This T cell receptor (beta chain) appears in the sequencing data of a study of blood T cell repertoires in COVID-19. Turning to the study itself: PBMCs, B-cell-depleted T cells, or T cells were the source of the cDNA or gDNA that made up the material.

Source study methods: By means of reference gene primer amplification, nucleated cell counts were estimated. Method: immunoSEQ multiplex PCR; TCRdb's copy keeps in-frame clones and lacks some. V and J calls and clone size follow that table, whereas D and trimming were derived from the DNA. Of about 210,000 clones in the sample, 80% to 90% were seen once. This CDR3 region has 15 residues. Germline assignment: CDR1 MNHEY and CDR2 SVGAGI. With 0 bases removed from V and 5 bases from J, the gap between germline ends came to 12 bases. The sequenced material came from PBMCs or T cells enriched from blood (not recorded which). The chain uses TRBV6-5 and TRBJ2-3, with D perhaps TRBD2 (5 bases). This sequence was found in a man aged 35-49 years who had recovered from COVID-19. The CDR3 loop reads CASSYSFLREDTQYF. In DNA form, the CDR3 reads TGTGCCAGCAGTTACTCCTTCCTCCGGGAAGATACGCAGTATTTT.